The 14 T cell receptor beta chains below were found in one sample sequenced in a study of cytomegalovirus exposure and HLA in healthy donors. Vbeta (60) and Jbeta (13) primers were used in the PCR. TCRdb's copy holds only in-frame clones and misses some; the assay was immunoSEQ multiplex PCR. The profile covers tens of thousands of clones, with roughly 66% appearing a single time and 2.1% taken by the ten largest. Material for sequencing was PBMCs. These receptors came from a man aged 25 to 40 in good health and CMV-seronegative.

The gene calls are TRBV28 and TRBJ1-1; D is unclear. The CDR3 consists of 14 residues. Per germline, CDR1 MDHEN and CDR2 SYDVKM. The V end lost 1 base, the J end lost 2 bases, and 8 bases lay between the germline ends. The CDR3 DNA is TGTGCCAGCAGTTTATCCCCAGGAAACACTGAAGCTTTCTTT. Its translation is CASSLSPGNTEAFF.

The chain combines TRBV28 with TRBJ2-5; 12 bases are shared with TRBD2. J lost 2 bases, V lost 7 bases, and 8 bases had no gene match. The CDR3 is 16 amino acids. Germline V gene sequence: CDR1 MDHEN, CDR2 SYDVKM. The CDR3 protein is CASNTGTSGRQETQYF. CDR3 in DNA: TGTGCCAGCAATACCGGCACTAGCGGGAGGCAAGAGACCCAGTACTTC. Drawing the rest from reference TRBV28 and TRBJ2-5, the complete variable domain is DVKVTQSSRYLVKRTGEKVFLECVQDMDHENMFWYRQDPGLGLRLIYFSYDVKMKEKGDIPEGYSVSREKKERFSLILESASTNQTSMYLCASNTGTSGRQETQYFGPGTRLLVL.

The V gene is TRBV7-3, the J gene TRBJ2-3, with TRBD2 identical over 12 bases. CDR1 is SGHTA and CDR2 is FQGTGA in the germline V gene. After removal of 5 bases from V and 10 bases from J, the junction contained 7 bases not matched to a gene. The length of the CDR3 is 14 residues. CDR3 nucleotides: TGTGCCAGCAGCCCGACTAGCGGGAGTAATCCGCAGTATTTT. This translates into CASSPTSGSNPQYF.

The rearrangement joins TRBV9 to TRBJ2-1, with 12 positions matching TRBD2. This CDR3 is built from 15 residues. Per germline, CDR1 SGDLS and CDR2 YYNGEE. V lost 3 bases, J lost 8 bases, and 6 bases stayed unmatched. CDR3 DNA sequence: TGTGCCAGCAGCGCAGGACTAGCGGGGATCCATGAGCAGTTCTTC. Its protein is CASSAGLAGIHEQFF.

DNA for the CDR3: TGTGCCAGCAGTCCCGGGACAGGTCCCTACGAGCAGTACTTC. It encodes CASSPGTGPYEQYF. The chain couples TRBV25-1 to TRBJ2-7; the match to TRBD1 covers 8 bases. CDR1 MGHDK and CDR2 SYGVNS come from the germline V gene. The CDR3 extends over 14 amino acids. V lost 5 bases to trimming and J lost 2 bases; unmatched junction nucleotides: 5.

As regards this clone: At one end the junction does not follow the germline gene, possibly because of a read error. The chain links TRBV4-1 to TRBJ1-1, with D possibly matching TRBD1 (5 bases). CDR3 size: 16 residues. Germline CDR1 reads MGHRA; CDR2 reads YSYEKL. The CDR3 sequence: CACSRPLSGVGTEAFF. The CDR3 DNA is TGCGCCTGCAGCCGTCCGCTTTCGGGGGTGGGCACTGAAGCTTTCTTT.

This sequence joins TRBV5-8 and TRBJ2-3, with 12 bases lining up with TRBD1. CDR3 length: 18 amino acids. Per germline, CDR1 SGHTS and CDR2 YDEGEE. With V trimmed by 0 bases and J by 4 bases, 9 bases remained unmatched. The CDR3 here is CASSLGRGQGAIADTQYF. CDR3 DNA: TGTGCCAGCAGCTTGGGACGGGGACAGGGGGCGATCGCAGATACGCAGTATTTT.

The CDR3 nucleotides read TGCGCCAGCAGCCCCGGACAGGGAGCCTACGAGCAGTACTTC. Its translation: CASSPGQGAYEQYF. V usage is TRBV4-1 and J usage is TRBJ2-7, with 8 bases matching TRBD1. Looked up from germline, CDR1 is MGHRA and CDR2 is YSYEKL. The trim removed 4 bases at V and 2 bases at J, leaving 4 bases unmatched. The CDR3 has 14 amino acids.

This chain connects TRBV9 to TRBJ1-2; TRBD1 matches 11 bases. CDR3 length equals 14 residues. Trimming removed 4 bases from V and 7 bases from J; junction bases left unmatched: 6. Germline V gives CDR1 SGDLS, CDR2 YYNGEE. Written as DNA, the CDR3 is TGTGCCAGCAGCCCCGGACAGGGGGCCTCTGGCTACACCTTC. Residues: CASSPGQGASGYTF.

Here the CDR3 reads CSVESGTSYEQYF. In DNA form, the CDR3 reads TGCAGCGTTGAATCCGGGACTAGCTACGAGCAGTACTTC. The genes are TRBV29-1 and TRBJ2-7; TRBD2 matches at 8 bases. CDR3 length: 13 residues. Trimming removed 2 bases from V and 3 bases from J; junction bases left unmatched: 3. The germline CDR1 and CDR2 sequences are SQVTM and ANQGSEA.

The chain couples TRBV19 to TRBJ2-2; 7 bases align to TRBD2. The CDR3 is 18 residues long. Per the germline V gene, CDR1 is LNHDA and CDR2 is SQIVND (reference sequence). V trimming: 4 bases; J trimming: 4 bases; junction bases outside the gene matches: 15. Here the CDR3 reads CASSTTQFQAGSTGELFF. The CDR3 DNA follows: TGTGCCAGTAGTACGACCCAGTTTCAAGCGGGGAGCACCGGGGAGCTGTTTTTT.

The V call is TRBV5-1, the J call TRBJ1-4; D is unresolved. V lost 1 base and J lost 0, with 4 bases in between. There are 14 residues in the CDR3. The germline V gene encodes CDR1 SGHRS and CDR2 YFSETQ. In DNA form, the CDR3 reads TGCGCCAGCAGCTTGAGCACAACTAATGAAAAACTGTTTTTT. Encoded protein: CASSLSTTNEKLFF. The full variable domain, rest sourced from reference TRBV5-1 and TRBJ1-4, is KAGVTQTPRYLIKTRGQQVTLSCSPISGHRSVSWYQQTPGQGLQFLFEYFSETQRNKGNFPGRFSGRQFSNSRSEMNVSTLELGDSALYLCASSLSTTNEKLFFGSGTQLSVL.

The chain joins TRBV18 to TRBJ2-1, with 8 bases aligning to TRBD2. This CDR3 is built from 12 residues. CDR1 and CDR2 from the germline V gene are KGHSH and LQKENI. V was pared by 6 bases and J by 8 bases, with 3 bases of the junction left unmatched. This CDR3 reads CASSMRGDEQFF. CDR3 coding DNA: TGTGCCAGCTCCATGCGGGGGGATGAGCAGTTCTTC.

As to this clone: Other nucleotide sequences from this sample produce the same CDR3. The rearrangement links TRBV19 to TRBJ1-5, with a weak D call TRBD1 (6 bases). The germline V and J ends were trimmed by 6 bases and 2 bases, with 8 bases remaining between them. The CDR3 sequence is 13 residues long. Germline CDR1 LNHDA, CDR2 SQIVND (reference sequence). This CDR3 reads CASSPGGNQPQHF. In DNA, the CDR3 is TGTGCCAGTAGCCCAGGGGGCAATCAGCCCCAGCATTTT.